This T cell receptor (beta chain) was sequenced for a study of blood T cell repertoires in COVID-19. This clone was counted once. Deletions cut 0 bases from V and 10 bases from J, with 13 bases between. The CDR3 runs 15 residues. Germline V gives CDR1 MGHRA, CDR2 YSYEKL. Profiled with immunoSEQ multiplex PCR; TCRdb holds only in-frame clones, not every one. The repertoire holds tens of thousands of clones, about 80% seen once, with roughly a fifth in the top ten. This receptor was identified in a man aged 25-40 years with COVID-19, enrolled during active disease. Specimen: peripheral blood. The genes are TRBV4-1 and TRBJ1-6; D gene uncertain. The CDR3 DNA reads TGCGCCAGCAGCCAAGAACCGGTCGAACAGTCACCCCTCCACTTT. Translation: CASSQEPVEQSPLHF.